Listed below are T cell receptor beta chains from one sample, sequenced in a study of cytomegalovirus exposure and HLA in healthy donors. TCRdb keeps only in-frame clones here, not all; method: immunoSEQ multiplex PCR. This sample has more than 150,000 clones, with 82% found just once. Sequenced input: PBMCs. The receptors shown here come from a man aged 40-49 years in good health and CMV-seronegative. Each CDR3 is given with its conserved first and last residue. D genes are given only for firm matches. Size is omitted from some rows. Given values are once, few, many or a class for expanded clones.

abundance | d_gene | j_gene | v_gene | CDR3nt | CDR3aa
. | . | TRBJ1-1 | TRBV18 | TGTGCCAGCTCAGAGGGGGAGAACACTGAAGCTTTCTTT | CASSEGENTEAFF
. | . | TRBJ1-2 | TRBV5-6 | TGTGCCAGCAGCTCGTTGGACACACGTAACTATGGCTACACCTTC | CASSSLDTRNYGYTF
. | TRBD1 | TRBJ2-7 | TRBV29-1 | TGCAGCGTACCCCGCGCCGGGACAGGGGGAGTTAGCGAGCAGTACTTC | CSVPRAGTGGVSEQYF
once | TRBD1 | TRBJ2-5 | TRBV4-3 | TGCGCCAGCAGCCGATACGACAGGGGTGGCGAGACCCAGTACTTC | CASSRYDRGGETQYF
few | . | TRBJ2-7 | TRBV28 | TGTGCCAGCAGTACCTACGAGGGAACCTACGAGCAGTACTTC | CASSTYEGTYEQYF
. | . | TRBJ2-7 | TRBV10-3 | TGTGCCATAGCGCGGCAGCCCTACGAGCAGTACTTC | CAIARQPYEQYF
once | TRBD1 | TRBJ2-7 | TRBV9 | TGTGCCAGCAGCGTAGACCGGACAGGCTCCTACGAGCAGTACTTC | CASSVDRTGSYEQYF
. | TRBD1 | TRBJ1-5 | TRBV18 | TGTGCCAGCTCACCCGGACAGGTTAGCAATCAGCCCCAGCATTTT | CASSPGQVSNQPQHF
. | . | TRBJ1-5 | TRBV27 | TGTGCCAGCTTAACAGCAGGGGATAAGTTACGGCCCCAGCATTTT | CASLTAGDKLRPQHF
few | . | TRBJ1-6 | TRBV12-2 | TGTGCAAGTCGCTTAGCGGTTCGGACAGGGAACTCACCCCTCCACTTT | CASRLAVRTGNSPLHF
. | TRBD1 | TRBJ2-7 | TRBV6-1 | TGTGCCAGCAGTACGACAGGGGTCTCCTACGAGCAGTACTTC | CASSTTGVSYEQYF
. | . | TRBJ1-3 | TRBV5-6 | TGTGCCAGCAGCATCCAGTCTAGACTCTCTGGAAACACCATATATTTT | CASSIQSRLSGNTIYF
. | . | TRBJ1-5 | TRBV28 | TGTGCCAGCAGCCCCCAGGGGACCCTTCGGGATCAGCCCCAGCATTTT | CASSPQGTLRDQPQHF
. | TRBD1 | TRBJ2-1 | TRBV13 | TGTGCCAGCAGCTCCTCAGGGGGTCGATGGTCCTACAATGAGCAGTTCTTC | CASSSSGGRWSYNEQFF
. | TRBD2 | TRBJ2-3 | TRBV2 | TGTGCCAGCAGTGTAGGGACTAGCGGGGTAGATACGCAGTATTTT | CASSVGTSGVDTQYF
. | TRBD1 | TRBJ1-1 | TRBV5-1 | TGCGCCAGCAGCTTCGGACAGGGGGCCATTGAAGCTTTCTTT | CASSFGQGAIEAFF
few | . | TRBJ1-2 | TRBV5-1 | TGCGCCAGCAGCACCCTCAGGGAGGACTATGGCTACACCTTC | CASSTLREDYGYTF
. | . | TRBJ1-2 | TRBV2 | TGTGCCAGCAGTGAGGAGTTCAGGGGATATGGCTACACCTTC | CASSEEFRGYGYTF
. | TRBD2 | TRBJ2-7 | TRBV4-2 | TGTGCCAGCAGCCAAGATATTAGCGGGAGAACTGGCGAGCAGTACTTC | CASSQDISGRTGEQYF